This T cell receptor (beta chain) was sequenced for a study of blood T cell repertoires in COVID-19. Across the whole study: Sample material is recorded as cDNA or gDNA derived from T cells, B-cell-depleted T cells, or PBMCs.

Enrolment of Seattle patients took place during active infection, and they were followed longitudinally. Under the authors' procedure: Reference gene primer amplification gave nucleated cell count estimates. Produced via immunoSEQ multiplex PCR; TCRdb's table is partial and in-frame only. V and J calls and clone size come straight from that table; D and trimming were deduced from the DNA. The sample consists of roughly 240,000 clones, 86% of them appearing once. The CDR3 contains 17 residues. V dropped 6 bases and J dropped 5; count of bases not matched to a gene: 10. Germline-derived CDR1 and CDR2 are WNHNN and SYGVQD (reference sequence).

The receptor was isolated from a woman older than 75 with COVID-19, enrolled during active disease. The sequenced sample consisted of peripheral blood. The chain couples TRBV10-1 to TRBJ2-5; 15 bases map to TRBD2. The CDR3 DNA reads TGCGCCAGCAGCCCCGGACTAGCGGGGGGGACGGGGGAGACCCAGTACTTC. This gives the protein CASSPGLAGGTGETQYF.